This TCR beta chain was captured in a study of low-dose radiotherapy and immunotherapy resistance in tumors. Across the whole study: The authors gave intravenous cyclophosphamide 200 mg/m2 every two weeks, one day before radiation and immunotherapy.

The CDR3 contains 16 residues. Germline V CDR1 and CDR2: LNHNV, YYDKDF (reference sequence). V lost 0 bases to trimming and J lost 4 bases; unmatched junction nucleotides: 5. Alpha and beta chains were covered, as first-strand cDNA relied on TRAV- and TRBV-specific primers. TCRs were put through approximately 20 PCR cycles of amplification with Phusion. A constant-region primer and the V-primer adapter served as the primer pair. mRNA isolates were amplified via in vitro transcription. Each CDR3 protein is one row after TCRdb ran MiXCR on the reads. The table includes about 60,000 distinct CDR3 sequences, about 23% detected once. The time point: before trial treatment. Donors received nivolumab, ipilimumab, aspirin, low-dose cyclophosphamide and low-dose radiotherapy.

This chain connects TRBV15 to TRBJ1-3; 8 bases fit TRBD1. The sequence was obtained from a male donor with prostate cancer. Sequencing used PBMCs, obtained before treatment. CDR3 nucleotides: TGTGCCACCAGCAGAGAGCAGGGGGCAGGAGGAAACACCATATATTTT. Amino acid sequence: CATSREQGAGGNTIYF.